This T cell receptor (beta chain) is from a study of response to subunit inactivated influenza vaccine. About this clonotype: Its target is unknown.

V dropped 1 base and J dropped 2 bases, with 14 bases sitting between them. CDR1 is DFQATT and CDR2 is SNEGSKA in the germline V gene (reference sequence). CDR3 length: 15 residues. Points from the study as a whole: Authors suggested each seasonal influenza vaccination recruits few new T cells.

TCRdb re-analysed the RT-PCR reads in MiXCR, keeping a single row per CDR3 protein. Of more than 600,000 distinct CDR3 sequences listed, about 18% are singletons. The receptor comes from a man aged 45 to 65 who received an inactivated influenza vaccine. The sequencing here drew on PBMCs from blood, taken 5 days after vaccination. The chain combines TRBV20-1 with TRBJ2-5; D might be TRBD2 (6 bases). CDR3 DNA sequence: TGCAGTGCTAGAGGGAGGGCGGGGTGGCAAGAGACCCAGTACTTC. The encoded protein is CSARGRAGWQETQYF.